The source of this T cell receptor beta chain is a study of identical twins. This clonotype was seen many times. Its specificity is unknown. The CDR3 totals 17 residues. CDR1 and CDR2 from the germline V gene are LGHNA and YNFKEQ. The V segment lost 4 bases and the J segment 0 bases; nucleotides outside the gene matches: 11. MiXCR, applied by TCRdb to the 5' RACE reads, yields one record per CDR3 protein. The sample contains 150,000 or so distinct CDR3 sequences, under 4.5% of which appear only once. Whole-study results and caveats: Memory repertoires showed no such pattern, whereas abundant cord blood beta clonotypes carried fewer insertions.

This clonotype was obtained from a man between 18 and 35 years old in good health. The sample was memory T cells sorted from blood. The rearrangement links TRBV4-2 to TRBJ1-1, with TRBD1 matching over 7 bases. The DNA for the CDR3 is TGTGCCAGCAGCCTCAGGGGGGACGGAGTCATGAACACTGAAGCTTTCTTT. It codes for CASSLRGDGVMNTEAFF.